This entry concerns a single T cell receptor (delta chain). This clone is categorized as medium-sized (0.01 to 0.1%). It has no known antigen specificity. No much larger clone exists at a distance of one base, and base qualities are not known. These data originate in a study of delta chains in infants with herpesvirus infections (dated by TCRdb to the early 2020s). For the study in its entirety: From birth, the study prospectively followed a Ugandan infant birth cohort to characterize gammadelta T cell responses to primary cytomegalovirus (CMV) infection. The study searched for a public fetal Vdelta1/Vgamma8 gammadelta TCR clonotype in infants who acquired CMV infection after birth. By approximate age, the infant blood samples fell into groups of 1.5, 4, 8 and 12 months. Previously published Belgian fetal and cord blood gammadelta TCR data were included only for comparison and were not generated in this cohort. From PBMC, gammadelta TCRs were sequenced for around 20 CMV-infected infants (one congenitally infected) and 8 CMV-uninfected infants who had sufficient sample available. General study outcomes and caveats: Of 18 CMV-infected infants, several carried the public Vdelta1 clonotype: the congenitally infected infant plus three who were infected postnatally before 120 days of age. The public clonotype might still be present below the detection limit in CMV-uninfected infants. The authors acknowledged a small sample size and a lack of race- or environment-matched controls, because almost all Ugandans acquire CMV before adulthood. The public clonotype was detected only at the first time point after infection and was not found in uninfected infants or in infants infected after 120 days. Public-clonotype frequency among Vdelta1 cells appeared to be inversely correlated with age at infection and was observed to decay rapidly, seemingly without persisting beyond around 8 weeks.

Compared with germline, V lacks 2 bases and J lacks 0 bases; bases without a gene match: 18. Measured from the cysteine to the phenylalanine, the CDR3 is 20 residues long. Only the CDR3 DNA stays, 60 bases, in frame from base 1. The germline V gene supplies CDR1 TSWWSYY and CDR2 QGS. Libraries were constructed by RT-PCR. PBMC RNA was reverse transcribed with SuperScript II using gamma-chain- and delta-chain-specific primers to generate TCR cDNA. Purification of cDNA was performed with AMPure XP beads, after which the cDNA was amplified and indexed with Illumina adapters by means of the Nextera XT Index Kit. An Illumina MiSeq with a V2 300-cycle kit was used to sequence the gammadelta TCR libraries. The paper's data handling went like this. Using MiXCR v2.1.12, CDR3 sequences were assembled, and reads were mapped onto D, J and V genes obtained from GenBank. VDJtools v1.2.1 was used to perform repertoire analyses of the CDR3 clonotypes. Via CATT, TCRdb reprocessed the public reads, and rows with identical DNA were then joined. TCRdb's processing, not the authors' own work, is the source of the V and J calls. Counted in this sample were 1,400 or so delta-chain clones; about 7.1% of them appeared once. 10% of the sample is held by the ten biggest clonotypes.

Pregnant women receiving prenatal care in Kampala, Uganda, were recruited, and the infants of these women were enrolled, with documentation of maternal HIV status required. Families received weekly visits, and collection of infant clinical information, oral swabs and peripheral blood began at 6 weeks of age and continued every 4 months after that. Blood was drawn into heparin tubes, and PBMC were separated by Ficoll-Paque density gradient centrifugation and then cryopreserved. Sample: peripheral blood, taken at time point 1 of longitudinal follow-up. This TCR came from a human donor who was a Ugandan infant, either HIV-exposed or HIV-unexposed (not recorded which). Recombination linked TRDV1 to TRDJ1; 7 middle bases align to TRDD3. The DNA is TGTGCTCTTGGGGAATCCCCTAGGTCTGGGGGGCCTCCGTACACCGATAAACTCATCTTT. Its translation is CALGESPRSGGPPYTDKLIF.